The text below deals with one T cell receptor beta chain. This sample was taken from a study of blood T cell repertoires in COVID-19. Germline-derived CDR1 and CDR2 are MDHEN and SYDVKM. The CDR3 consists of 12 residues. Original processing notes: Reference gene primer amplification yielded estimated nucleated cell counts. This table comes from immunoSEQ multiplex PCR, and its TCRdb copy is limited to in-frame clones, with some not included. V, J and clone size were drawn from that table, and D and trimming were deduced from the DNA. The sample comprises 250,000 to 350,000 clones, about 88% of which are singletons, and around 2% rests with the top ten.

The chain is built from TRBV28 and TRBJ1-1; TRBD1 agrees at 8 bases. Sequencing input: PBMCs or T cells enriched from blood (not recorded which). The clonotype originates from a woman in her sixties in a cohort exposed to, infected with or recovered from COVID-19 (not recorded which). The CDR3, as DNA: TGTGCTACAGGGGGGATGAACACTGAAGCTTTCTTT. It encodes CATGGMNTEAFF.